Listed here is a single TCR beta chain. Its specificity is not known. Germline V CDR1 and CDR2: KGHDR, SFDVKD. The CDR3 runs 14 residues. Trimming cost V 9 bases and J 11 bases; bases outside gene matches: 16. The entry originates in a study of Ad26.COV2.S vaccination and SARS-CoV-2 variants. Study context: Vaccine-arm donor from the placebo-controlled COV1001 Ad26.COV2.S trial. Once, or twice with 56 days between doses, Ad26.COV2.S was given intramuscularly.

Using immunoSEQ multiplex PCR, the repertoire was profiled, and TCRdb retains in-frame clones only, with some absent. The sample carries under 500,000 clones, over 80% recorded once. Study results and limitations: People given the vaccine had a wider spike-specific TCR breadth than placebo recipients did. The TCR breadth and depth analyses may have produced an underestimate of total T cell responses.

Treatment reported: around 19 received Ad26.COV2.S at low or high dose, single or two shots; roughly five received placebo; per-sample allocation not given. Samples were taken on day 63 after the first vaccine or placebo injection. The sample in question was peripheral blood, obtained in a trial of Ad26.COV2.S vaccine versus placebo. This clonotype was sampled from a person between 18 and 65 years old who received the Ad26.COV2.S COVID-19 vaccine or a placebo. V usage is TRBV24-1 and J usage is TRBJ2-7, with 9 bases aligning to TRBD1. The CDR3 nucleotides read TGTGCCACCTGCATCCGGGACAGGGTCATTAGCAAGTACTTC. Translation gives CATCIRDRVISKYF.